The entry that follows covers one T cell receptor beta chain sequence. Its antigen is undetermined. This entry is derived from a study of T cells after yellow fever vaccination. Study observations and caveats: Most primary-vaccination clones reappeared after the booster (approximately 95% CD4, about 88% CD8).

A 5'RACE template-switching step, the method used to make TCR cDNA, added a universal primer site and UMIs. MiXCR, run by TCRdb on the 5' RACE reads, gives a single entry per CDR3 protein. Among about 170,000 distinct CDR3 sequences listed, approximately 6.2% were seen once. Trimming shortened V by 6 bases and J by 0 bases, and 16 bases separated the two germline ends. Germline V gene data show CDR1 as SGHRS and CDR2 as YFSETQ. This CDR3 region has 15 residues. The chain couples TRBV5-1 to TRBJ2-7; D is uncertain. The specimen was CD4+ T cells sorted from PBMCs, collected on the day of the first yellow fever vaccination. This receptor was taken from a man younger than 35 who received the YFV17D yellow fever vaccine. CDR3 DNA: TGCGCCAGCACCAAGGAGACATTGGTCTCCTACGAGCAGTACTTC. Amino acid sequence: CASTKETLVSYEQYF.